The sequence of this T cell receptor (beta chain) was determined in a study of blood T cells in healthy people across ages. Study-level results: A greater number of naive CD4+ cells and higher diversity distinguished long-lived donors from aged donors. Roughly linear age-related decline in beta diversity appeared, significant by age around 42.

With V trimmed by 5 bases and J by 2 bases, 3 bases remained unmatched. The CDR3 length is 14 residues. Per germline, CDR1 MDHEN and CDR2 SYDVKM. The authors ran a second PCR of 7 to 11 cycles using a sample-barcoded 5' primer and a J-beta primer mix. TCRdb re-called the 5' RACE reads with MiXCR, one entry per CDR3 protein. This sample has approximately 320,000 distinct CDR3 sequences; less than 30% occur once, and the top ten carry 29%. This clonotype came up a few times. No antigen is known for it. Peripheral blood from each donor was collected in a volume of about 10 milliliters. Total RNA extraction produced at least 6 micrograms (per sample) for the study.

The sequence derives from a woman in her 70s in good health. The rearrangement uses TRBV28 and TRBJ2-1; TRBD2 matches 7 bases. The sequenced sample consisted of blood. As DNA, the CDR3 is TGTGCCAGCAGTAGCGGGAAACCCTACAATGAGCAGTTCTTC. Translated: CASSSGKPYNEQFF.